The clone carrying this T cell receptor beta chain was seen only a few times. This entry comes from a study of blood T cell repertoires in COVID-19. At the level of the study: T cells, B-cell-depleted T cells, or PBMCs supplied cDNA or gDNA.

Clones were sequenced by immunoSEQ multiplex PCR, and TCRdb holds only the in-frame ones, with some missing. Of approximately 130,000 clones listed, 82% are singletons. The CDR3 runs 17 residues. Looked up from germline, CDR1 is MGHRA and CDR2 is YSYEKL. The V and J ends lost 1 base and 8 bases, in that order; junction bases with no gene match: 11. The gene calls are TRBV4-1 and TRBJ2-2, with 9 bases matching TRBD1. The source of this sequence is a human donor in a cohort sampled during active COVID-19. Sequencing input: peripheral blood. The CDR3 region is CASSQGSRDRVPGELFF. For the CDR3, the DNA is TGCGCCAGCAGCCAAGGCTCCCGGGACAGGGTTCCGGGGGAGCTGTTTTTT.